Shown below are 8 T cell receptor beta chains from a single sample sequenced in a study of T cells in Graves' hyperthyroidism and ophthalmopathy. RNA transcripts were the template for amplifying TCR beta CDR3 regions. A first-round RT-PCR of the TCR CDR3 used the HTBI primer set. TCRdb reprocessed the multiplex PCR reads with MiXCR, giving one entry per CDR3 protein. This sample yields about 510,000 distinct CDR3 sequences, of which about 14% are seen a single time; approximately 15% belongs to the top ten. The specimen sequenced was blood. The receptors stem from a middle-aged woman with Graves' hyperthyroidism.

This clonotype was detected ten times or more. The chain employs TRBV5-8 and TRBJ2-1; D is perhaps TRBD2 (5 bases). The V gene lost 3 bases and the J gene lost 9 bases, with 13 bases spanning the gap. Germline lookup yields CDR1 SGHTS and CDR2 YDEGEE. This CDR3 comprises 13 residues. The CDR3 region has the DNA TGTGCCAGCAGCTCCAGACTACCGAGTGAGCAGTTCTTC. It encodes CASSSRLPSEQFF.

This clonotype was picked up many times. This chain uses TRBV2 with TRBJ2-6; perhaps TRBD1 as D (6 bases). Germline V lookup: CDR1 SNHLY, CDR2 FYNNEI. This CDR3 comprises 16 residues. Trimming removed 6 bases from V and 0 bases from J, with 12 bases in between. The CDR3 DNA is TGTGCCAGCAGGAGGGACATCGGCTCTGGGGCCAACGTCCTGACTTTC. Translating gives CASRRDIGSGANVLTF.

This clonotype was observed at least ten times. V is TRBV3-1 and J is TRBJ2-7; 8 nucleotides line up with TRBD1. Germline V CDR1 and CDR2: LGHDT, YNNKEL (reference sequence). The ends lost 1 base at V and 1 base at J; junction bases unmatched: 6. This CDR3 is built from 16 residues. DNA for the CDR3: TGTGCCAGCAGCCAAGTCGGGGGACAGGCATCCTACGAGCAGTACTTC. It translates to CASSQVGGQASYEQYF.

In its sample, this clonotype was seen many times. The chain employs TRBV7-9 and TRBJ1-1; D unclear. Germline assignment: CDR1 SEHNR and CDR2 FQNEAQ (reference sequence). The V end was cut by 5 bases, the J end by 8 bases, with 12 bases between. The length of the CDR3 is 12 residues. The CDR3 sequence: CASSVPSGEAFF. The CDR3 DNA reads TGTGCCAGCAGCGTCCCGAGCGGAGAAGCTTTCTTT.

Many counts were recorded for this clonotype. The rearrangement links TRBV12-3 or TRBV12-4 to TRBJ1-5; D remains ambiguous. V lost 5 bases to trimming and J lost 9 bases, with 14 bases between them. The CDR3 loop spans 13 amino acids. In DNA form, the CDR3 reads TGTGCCAGCAGTCCCATTGGGCGGGGGCCCCAGCATTTT. Its protein product is CASSPIGRGPQHF.

This clonotype was seen repeatedly, ten times or more. V usage is TRBV30 and J usage is TRBJ2-3, with D possibly matching TRBD1 (6 bases). V gave up 0 bases and J gave up 0 bases, with 13 bases separating them. Germline CDR1 GTSNPN, CDR2 SVGIG (reference sequence). There are 16 residues in the CDR3. The CDR3 DNA is TGTGCCTGGAGTGTATGGACAGCGACTAGCACAGATACGCAGTATTTT. Its protein product is CAWSVWTATSTDTQYF.

This clonotype was counted many times. The genes are TRBV20-1 and TRBJ1-2; 7 nucleotides align to TRBD1. The junction had 14 bases not matched to a gene; V was cut back by 2 bases and J by 8 bases. The germline V gene has CDR1 DFQATT and CDR2 SNEGSKA (reference sequence). This CDR3 region has 15 residues. The CDR3 reads CSARHQLDRAGGYTF. Here the CDR3 DNA reads TGCAGTGCTAGACACCAGTTAGACAGGGCGGGAGGCTACACCTTC.

This clonotype appeared many times. One end of the junction fails to match germline, which may point to a read error. V gene TRBV28 combines with J gene TRBJ2-7; 10 bases map to TRBD2. The germline V gene has CDR1 MDHEN and CDR2 SYDVKM. CDR3 length: 15 amino acids. As DNA, the CDR3 is TGTGCCAGCAGCTTATCTAGCGGGAGAGATTACGAGCAGTACTTC. This gives the protein CASSLSSGRDYEQYF.